A selection of T cell receptor beta chains follows, all from one sample in a study of Ad26.COV2.S vaccination and SARS-CoV-2 variants. The protocol was immunoSEQ multiplex PCR, while the TCRdb copy is restricted to in-frame clones and leaves out a portion. Of 200,000 to 250,000 clones in the sample, roughly 88% were seen once. The sequenced sample was peripheral blood, obtained in a trial of Ad26.COV2.S vaccine versus placebo. These receptors originate from a person between 18 and 65 years old who received the Ad26.COV2.S COVID-19 vaccine or a placebo. CDR3s include the opening cysteine and the closing phenylalanine or tryptophan. A D gene is named only where the DNA matches it firmly. Expanded clones get a size class; other rows say once, few or many, or leave the size out.

CASSYDYRVSYGYTF,TGTGCCAGCAGTTACGATTATCGGGTGTCCTATGGCTACACCTTC,TRBV6-5,TRBJ1-2,NA,NA
CASTPTPPNTGELFF,TGTGCCAGCACCCCGACCCCTCCGAACACCGGGGAGCTGTTTTTT,TRBV6-5,TRBJ2-2,NA,NA
CASSKGRAPFRGYTF,TGTGCCAGCAGCAAGGGCAGAGCCCCCTTTAGGGGCTACACCTTC,TRBV21-1,TRBJ1-2,NA,NA
CATSDPGTSGRETQYF,TGTGCCACCAGTGATCCCGGGACTAGCGGGAGAGAGACCCAGTACTTC,TRBV24-1,TRBJ2-5,TRBD2,once
CASSFRTDEGGYTF,TGTGCCAGCAGTTTCAGGACCGACGAAGGTGGCTACACCTTC,TRBV28,TRBJ1-2,NA,once
CASMNGGGLEQFF,TGTGCCAGCATGAATGGGGGGGGCCTTGAGCAGTTCTTC,TRBV27,TRBJ2-1,NA,NA
CASTRGGVGVNEQFF,TGTGCCAGCACCCGCGGGGGGGTCGGTGTCAATGAGCAGTTCTTC,TRBV6-5,TRBJ2-1,TRBD2,NA
CASGPLGGVVTEAFF,TGTGCCAGCGGCCCCCTAGGGGGGGTTGTAACTGAAGCTTTCTTT,TRBV6-1,TRBJ1-1,NA,NA
CASSLRSPRSYNEQFF,TGTGCCAGCAGTTTACGAAGCCCACGCTCCTACAATGAGCAGTTCTTC,TRBV6-2/TRBV6-3,TRBJ2-1,NA,NA
CASSPGTSGGSQETQYF,TGTGCCAGCAGTCCCGGGACTAGCGGGGGGTCCCAAGAGACCCAGTACTTC,TRBV5-8,TRBJ2-5,TRBD2,NA
CASSFNGNTEAFF,TGTGCCAGCAGTTTCAACGGGAACACTGAAGCTTTCTTT,TRBV12-3/TRBV12-4,TRBJ1-1,NA,NA
CASSSRAGYNEQFF,TGCGCCAGCAGCTCGCGGGCAGGTTACAATGAGCAGTTCTTC,TRBV5-1,TRBJ2-1,NA,once
CASSPGPQDWREQFF,TGCGCCAGCAGCCCTGGACCCCAGGATTGGCGTGAGCAGTTCTTC,TRBV5-1,TRBJ2-1,NA,NA